The clone carrying this T cell receptor (beta chain) was seen a handful of times. Each CDR3 protein gets one entry after TCRdb re-called the RT-PCR reads with MiXCR. Altogether about 680,000 distinct CDR3 sequences are present, over 12% being singletons, with the ten largest covering 3.6%. Trimming took off 2 bases at V and 6 bases at J, with 7 bases between the two ends. The V gene's germline CDR1 is MDHEN and CDR2 SYDVKM. The CDR3 sequence is 12 residues long. This receptor was taken from a female donor in good health, serving as a healthy control. Material for sequencing was memory CD4+ T cells from blood. The chain recombines TRBV28 with TRBJ1-2; TRBD1 might be the D (5 bases). CDR3 in amino acids: CASSLQGNGYTF. CDR3 DNA: TGTGCCAGCAGTTTACAGGGTAATGGCTACACCTTC.